This TCR beta chain was recorded in a study of T-cell reconstitution after alpha-beta-depleted transplantation in children. Germline CDR1 is SGHKS and CDR2 is YYEKEE (reference sequence). The CDR3 spans 14 residues. V lost 4 bases and J lost 10; bases outside the gene matches: 4. A TCRbeta library incorporating unique molecular identifiers was prepared. TCRdb re-called the PCR reads with MiXCR, one entry per CDR3 protein. The table includes approximately 340,000 distinct CDR3 sequences, 9% to 12% detected once. The source is a human donor who donated a stem cell graft to a child with acute lymphoblastic leukemia. Sequenced here: PBMCs from the stem cell graft donor, sampled from the stem cell graft. This sequence joins TRBV5-5 and TRBJ1-6, with 11 bases aligning to TRBD1. The CDR3 loop is CASSLGQGESPLHF. In DNA form, the CDR3 reads TGTGCCAGCAGCCTGGGACAGGGGGAATCACCCCTCCACTTT.